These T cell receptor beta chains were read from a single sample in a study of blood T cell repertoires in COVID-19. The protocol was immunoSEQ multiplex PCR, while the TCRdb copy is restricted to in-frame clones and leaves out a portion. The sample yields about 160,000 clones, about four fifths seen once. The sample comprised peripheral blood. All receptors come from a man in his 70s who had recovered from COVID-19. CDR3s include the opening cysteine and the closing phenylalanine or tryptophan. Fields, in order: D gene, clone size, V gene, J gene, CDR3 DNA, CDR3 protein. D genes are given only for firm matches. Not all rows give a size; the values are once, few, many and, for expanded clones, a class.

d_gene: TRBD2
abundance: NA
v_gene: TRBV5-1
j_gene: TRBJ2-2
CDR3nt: TGCGCCAGCAGCTTTCTAGCGGGAGGCCAAGGCACCGGGGAGCTGTTTTTT
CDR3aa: CASSFLAGGQGTGELFF

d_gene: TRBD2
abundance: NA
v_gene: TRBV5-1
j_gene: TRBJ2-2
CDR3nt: TGCGCCAGCAGCTCTGGGACTAGCGGGCTCGGGGAGCTGTTTTTT
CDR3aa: CASSSGTSGLGELFF

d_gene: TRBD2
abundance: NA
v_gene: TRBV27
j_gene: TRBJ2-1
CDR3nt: TGTGCCAGCAGTATCCTATCTAGCGGGAGGCCGAATGAGCAGTTCTTC
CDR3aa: CASSILSSGRPNEQFF

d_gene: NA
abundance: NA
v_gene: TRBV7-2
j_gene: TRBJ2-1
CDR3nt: TGTGCCAGCAGCTTAGACAGGACCAACAATGAGCAGTTCTTC
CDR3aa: CASSLDRTNNEQFF

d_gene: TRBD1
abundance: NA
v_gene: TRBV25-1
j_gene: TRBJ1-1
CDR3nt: TGTGCCAGCTCCGGGACAGGGCGGCACACTGAAGCTTTCTTT
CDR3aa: CASSGTGRHTEAFF

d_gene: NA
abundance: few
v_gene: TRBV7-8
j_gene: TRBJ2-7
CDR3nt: TGTGCCAGCAGCTACAGACTAGATAGGGAGCAGTACTTC
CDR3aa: CASSYRLDREQYF

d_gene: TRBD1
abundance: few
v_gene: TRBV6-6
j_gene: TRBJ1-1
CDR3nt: TGTGCCAGCACCATGACAGGGTTCACTGAAGCTTTCTTT
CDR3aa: CASTMTGFTEAFF

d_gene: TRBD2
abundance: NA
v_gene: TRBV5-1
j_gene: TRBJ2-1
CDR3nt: TGCGCCAGCAGCTTGCCGCTGGGACTAGCGCAGAACAATGAGCAGTTCTTC
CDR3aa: CASSLPLGLAQNNEQFF

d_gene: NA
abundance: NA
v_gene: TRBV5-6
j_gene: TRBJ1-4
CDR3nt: TGTGCCAGCAGCTTGGGGGTCCGGGACACCGTGCGAAAACTGTTTTTT
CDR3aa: CASSLGVRDTVRKLFF

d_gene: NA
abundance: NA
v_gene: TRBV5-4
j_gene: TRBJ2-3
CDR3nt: TGTGCCAGCAGCAAGCCCCCCTACTATAGTGCGGATGATACGCAGTATTTT
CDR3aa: CASSKPPYYSADDTQYF

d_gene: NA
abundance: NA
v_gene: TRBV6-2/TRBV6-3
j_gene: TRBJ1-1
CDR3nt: TGTGCCAGCAGTTACTTAACAGGGTCGGTGGACACTGAAGCTTTCTTT
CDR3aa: CASSYLTGSVDTEAFF

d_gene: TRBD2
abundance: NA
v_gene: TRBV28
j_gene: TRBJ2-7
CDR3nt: TGTGCCAGCAGTTGTCGGGCCCAGAGCGGGAGTCCTTGCGAGCAGTACTTC
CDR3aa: CASSCRAQSGSPCEQYF

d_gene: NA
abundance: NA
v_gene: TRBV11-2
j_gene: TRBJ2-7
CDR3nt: TGTGCCAGCAGCTTAGGCCAGGGTAGCTCCTACGAGCAGTACTTC
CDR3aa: CASSLGQGSSYEQYF